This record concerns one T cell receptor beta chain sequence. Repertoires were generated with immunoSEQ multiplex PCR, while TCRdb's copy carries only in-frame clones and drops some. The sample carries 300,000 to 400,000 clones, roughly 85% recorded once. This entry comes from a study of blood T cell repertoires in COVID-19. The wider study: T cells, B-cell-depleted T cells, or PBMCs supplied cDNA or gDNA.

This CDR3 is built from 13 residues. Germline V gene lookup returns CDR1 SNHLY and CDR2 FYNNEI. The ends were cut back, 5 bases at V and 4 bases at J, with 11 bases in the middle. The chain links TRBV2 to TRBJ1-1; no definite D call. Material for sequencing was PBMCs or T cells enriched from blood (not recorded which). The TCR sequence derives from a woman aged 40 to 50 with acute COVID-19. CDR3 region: CASSFSVGTEAFF. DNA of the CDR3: TGTGCCAGCAGTTTTAGCGTGGGCACTGAAGCTTTCTTT.